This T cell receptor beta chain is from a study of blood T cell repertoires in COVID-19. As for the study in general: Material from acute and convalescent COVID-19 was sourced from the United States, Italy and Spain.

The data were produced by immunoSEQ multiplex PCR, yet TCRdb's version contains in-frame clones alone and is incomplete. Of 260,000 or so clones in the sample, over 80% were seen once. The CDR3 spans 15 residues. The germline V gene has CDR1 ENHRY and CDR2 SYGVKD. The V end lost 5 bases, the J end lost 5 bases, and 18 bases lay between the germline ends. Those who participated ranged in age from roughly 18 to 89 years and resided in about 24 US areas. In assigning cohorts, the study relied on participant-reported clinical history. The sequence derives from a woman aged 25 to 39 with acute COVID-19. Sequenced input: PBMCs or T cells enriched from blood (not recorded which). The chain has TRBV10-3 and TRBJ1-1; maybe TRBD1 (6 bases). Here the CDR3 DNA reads TGTGCCATCAGTCCCCTGGGGGGGCAGGGAACTGAAGCTTTCTTT. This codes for CAISPLGGQGTEAFF.